Listed below are T cell receptor beta chains from one sample, sequenced in a study of blood T cell repertoires in COVID-19. The assay was immunoSEQ multiplex PCR, and TCRdb's table has in-frame clones only and misses some. Among some 120,000 clones, approximately 80% were seen once, and the ten largest hold more than 1.5%. The source material was peripheral blood. These receptors were collected from a man in his 70s with acute or convalescent COVID-19. Both conserved end residues are part of each CDR3. D genes are given only for firm matches. Clone sizes are given selectively: once, few, many, or a class where the clone is expanded.

d_gene,j_gene,v_gene,abundance,CDR3aa,CDR3nt
TRBD1,TRBJ1-6,TRBV20-1,-,CSASPGQGVYNSPLHF,TGCAGTGCTAGTCCCGGACAGGGCGTCTATAATTCACCCCTCCACTTT
TRBD1,TRBJ2-7,TRBV4-1,-,CASSQGRGGDYEQYF,TGCGCCAGCAGCCAAGGGCGAGGGGGCGACTACGAGCAGTACTTC
-,TRBJ2-7,TRBV5-6,-,CASSLGATSYEQYF,TGTGCCAGCAGCTTGGGGGCTACCTCCTACGAGCAGTACTTC
TRBD2,TRBJ2-1,TRBV6-5,many,CASSFATSGVYNEQFF,TGTGCCAGCAGTTTTGCGACTAGCGGGGTTTACAATGAGCAGTTCTTC
TRBD1,TRBJ1-4,TRBV12-3/TRBV12-4,-,CASGPGGDEKLFF,TGTGCCAGTGGACCAGGGGGCGATGAAAAACTGTTTTTT
TRBD1,TRBJ1-2,TRBV10-3,-,CAISESKGQPSYGYTF,TGTGCCATCAGTGAGTCCAAGGGACAGCCGAGCTATGGCTACACCTTC
TRBD1,TRBJ2-3,TRBV4-1,-,CASSPGQAFTDTQYF,TGCGCCAGCAGCCCGGGACAGGCTTTCACAGATACGCAGTATTTT
-,TRBJ1-1,TRBV18,-,CASSPNGLAANTEAFF,TGTGCCAGCTCACCTAACGGACTGGCGGCGAACACTGAAGCTTTCTTT
-,TRBJ1-3,TRBV7-6,-,CASSLVAAGPTSGNTIYF,TGTGCCAGCAGCTTAGTTGCGGCAGGGCCCACATCTGGAAACACCATATATTTT
TRBD1,TRBJ2-5,TRBV5-1,-,CASSPGQIQETQYF,TGCGCCAGCAGCCCGGGACAGATCCAAGAGACCCAGTACTTC
-,TRBJ1-2,TRBV7-8,-,CASSPPVANYGYTF,TGTGCCAGCAGCCCCCCAGTTGCTAACTATGGCTACACCTTC
TRBD1,TRBJ1-1,TRBV19,few,CASSARDRAFRAFF,TGTGCCAGTAGCGCCCGGGACAGAGCTTTTCGGGCTTTCTTT
-,TRBJ1-2,TRBV9,-,CASSAKSRGGDGYTF,TGTGCCAGCAGCGCCAAAAGCAGGGGAGGGGATGGCTACACCTTC
TRBD2,TRBJ2-3,TRBV7-8,-,CASSFVSGGGTDTQYF,TGTGCCAGCAGCTTTGTTAGCGGGGGGGGCACAGATACGCAGTATTTT
-,TRBJ1-6,TRBV10-3,-,CAISESGQSNNSPLHF,TGTGCCATCAGTGAGTCGGGGCAAAGCAATAATTCACCCCTCCACTTT
-,TRBJ1-1,TRBV5-1,-,CASSIGGNTEAFF,TGCGCCAGCAGCATAGGGGGGAACACTGAAGCTTTCTTT
-,TRBJ1-5,TRBV10-2,-,CASSAGDQPQHF,TGCGCCAGCAGTGCGGGGGATCAGCCCCAGCATTTT
-,TRBJ2-7,TRBV6-5,-,CASSPYDRFYYEQYF,TGTGCCAGCAGTCCATACGACAGGTTTTACTACGAGCAGTACTTC
TRBD1,TRBJ1-2,TRBV5-1,-,CASSLAPGGGYTF,TGCGCCAGCAGCTTGGCGCCAGGGGGTGGCTACACCTTC
-,TRBJ1-2,TRBV6-5,-,CASRTEQGSYGYTF,TGTGCCAGCAGGACCGAGCAGGGATCATATGGCTACACCTTC
-,TRBJ2-5,TRBV11-2,-,CASSILAGLPEETQYF,TGTGCCAGCAGCATCCTCGCGGGACTTCCAGAGGAGACCCAGTACTTC
-,TRBJ2-1,TRBV7-6,-,CASSLTGHDPYNEQFF,TGTGCCAGCAGCTTAACAGGGCACGATCCCTACAATGAGCAGTTCTTC
-,TRBJ1-4,TRBV9,-,CASSVRFGTNEKLFF,TGTGCCAGCAGCGTCCGTTTCGGGACTAATGAAAAACTGTTTTTT
TRBD1,TRBJ1-4,TRBV3-1/TRBV3-2,-,CASRRSGQFNEKLFF,TGTGCCAGCAGGCGATCGGGACAGTTTAATGAAAAACTGTTTTTT
-,TRBJ1-1,TRBV4-2,few,CASSQDLQRNTEAFF,TGTGCCAGCAGCCAAGATCTACAGAGGAACACTGAAGCTTTCTTT
-,TRBJ1-1,TRBV7-2,-,CASSYRVSEAFF,TGTGCCAGCAGCTACAGGGTATCTGAAGCTTTCTTT
TRBD1,TRBJ2-1,TRBV6-4,-,CASSEKGQAPYNEQFF,TGTGCCAGCAGTGAAAAGGGACAGGCCCCCTACAATGAGCAGTTCTTC
-,TRBJ2-3,TRBV9,-,CASSVWTVPDTQYF,TGTGCCAGCAGCGTATGGACAGTTCCAGATACGCAGTATTTT
TRBD1,TRBJ1-2,TRBV28,few,CASSDSHGTGDRYTF,TGTGCCAGCAGTGATTCCCACGGGACAGGGGATCGCTACACCTTC
-,TRBJ2-5,TRBV4-1,-,CASSQDPDRIQYF,TGCGCCAGCAGCCAAGACCCTGACAGAATTCAGTACTTC
TRBD2,TRBJ2-1,TRBV14,-,CASSRAGGYNEQFF,TGTGCCAGCAGTCGCGCCGGGGGGTACAATGAGCAGTTCTTC
-,TRBJ1-5,TRBV7-2,-,CASSYRGGNQPQHF,TGTGCCAGCAGCTATAGGGGGGGTAATCAGCCCCAGCATTTT
-,TRBJ1-1,TRBV11-2,-,CASSSQLNTEAFF,TGTGCCAGCAGCTCTCAGTTGAACACTGAAGCTTTCTTT
TRBD1,TRBJ2-2,TRBV11-2,-,CASSLGLLRDSNTGELFF,TGTGCCAGCAGCTTAGGTTTACTCCGGGACAGTAACACCGGGGAGCTGTTTTTT
TRBD2,TRBJ2-5,TRBV12-3/TRBV12-4,-,CASTLRGSETQYF,TGTGCCAGCACCCTGCGGGGGAGCGAGACCCAGTACTTC
-,TRBJ1-2,TRBV28,-,CASSLILPISGYTF,TGTGCCAGCAGTTTAATCTTGCCTATCTCGGGCTACACCTTC
-,TRBJ2-7,TRBV21-1,-,CASSKASGEQGHEQYF,TGTGCCAGCAGCAAAGCAAGCGGAGAACAGGGCCACGAGCAGTACTTC